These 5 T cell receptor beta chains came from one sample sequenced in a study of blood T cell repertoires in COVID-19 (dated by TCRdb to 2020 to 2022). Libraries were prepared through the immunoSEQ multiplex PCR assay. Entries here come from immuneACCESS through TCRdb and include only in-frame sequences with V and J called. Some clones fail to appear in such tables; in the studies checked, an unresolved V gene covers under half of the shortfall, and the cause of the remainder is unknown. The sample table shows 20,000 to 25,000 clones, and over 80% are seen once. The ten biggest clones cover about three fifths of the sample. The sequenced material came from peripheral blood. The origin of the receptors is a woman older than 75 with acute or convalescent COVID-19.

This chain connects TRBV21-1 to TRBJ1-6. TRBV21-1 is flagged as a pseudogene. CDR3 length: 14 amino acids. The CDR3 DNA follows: TGTGCCAGCAGCGGGGGGTCGAGCCAAATACCCCTCCACTTT. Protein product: CASSGGSSQIPLHF.

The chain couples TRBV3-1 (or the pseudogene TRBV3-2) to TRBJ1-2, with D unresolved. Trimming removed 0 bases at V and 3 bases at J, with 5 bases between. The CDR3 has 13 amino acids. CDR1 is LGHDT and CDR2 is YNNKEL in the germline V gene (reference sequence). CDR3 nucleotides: TGTGCCAGCAGCCAAGAACCGGACTATGGCTACACCTTC. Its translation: CASSQEPDYGYTF.

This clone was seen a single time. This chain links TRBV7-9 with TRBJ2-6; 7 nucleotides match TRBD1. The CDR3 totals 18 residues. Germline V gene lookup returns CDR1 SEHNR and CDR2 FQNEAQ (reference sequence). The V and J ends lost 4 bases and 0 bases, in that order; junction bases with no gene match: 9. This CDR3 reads CASSSQGWVLSGANVLTF. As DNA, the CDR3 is TGTGCCAGCAGCTCACAGGGGTGGGTTCTCTCTGGGGCCAACGTCCTGACTTTC. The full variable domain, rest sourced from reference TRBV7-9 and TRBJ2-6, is DTGVSQNPRHKITKRGQNVTFRCDPISEHNRLYWYRQTLGQGPEFLTYFQNEAQLEKSRLLSDRFSAERPKGSFSTLEIQRTEQGDSAMYLCASSSQGWVLSGANVLTFGAGSRLTVL.

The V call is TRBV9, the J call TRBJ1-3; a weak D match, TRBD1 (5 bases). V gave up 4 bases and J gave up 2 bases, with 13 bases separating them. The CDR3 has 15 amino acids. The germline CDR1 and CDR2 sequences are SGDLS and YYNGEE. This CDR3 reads CASSTTTVAGNTIYF. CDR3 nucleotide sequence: TGTGCCAGCAGCACCACGACAGTGGCTGGAAACACCATATATTTT.

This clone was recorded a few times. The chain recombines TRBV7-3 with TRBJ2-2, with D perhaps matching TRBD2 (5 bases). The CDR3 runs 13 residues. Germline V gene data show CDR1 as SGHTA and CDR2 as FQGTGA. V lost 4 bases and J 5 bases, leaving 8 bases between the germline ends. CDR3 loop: CASSSGGTGELFF. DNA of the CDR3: TGTGCCAGCAGCTCGGGCGGGACCGGGGAGCTGTTTTTT.